The next 30 T cell receptor beta chains were all read from a single sample in a study of cytomegalovirus exposure and HLA in healthy donors. The PCR made use of 60 Vbeta and 13 Jbeta primers. The assay was immunoSEQ multiplex PCR, and TCRdb's table has in-frame clones only and misses some. The sample records 140,000 or so clones, less than 85% being singletons. The source material was PBMCs. Source of these receptors: a man aged 18 to 30 in good health and CMV-seropositive.

The genes are TRBV13 and TRBJ1-1; D remains ambiguous. CDR3 size: 11 residues. CDR1 is PRHDT and CDR2 is FYEKMQ in the germline V gene (reference sequence). V lost 3 bases and J 4 bases, leaving 3 bases between the germline ends. The CDR3 reads CASSLSTEAFF. CDR3 sequence (DNA): TGTGCCAGCAGCTTGAGCACTGAAGCTTTCTTT.

The rearrangement joins TRBV5-1 to TRBJ1-3; D uncertain. CDR3 length: 16 residues. Per germline, CDR1 SGHRS and CDR2 YFSETQ. The V end lost 2 bases, the J end lost 1 base, and 13 bases lay between the germline ends. Written as DNA, the CDR3 is TGCGCCAGCAGCTTAGCGGTCTCCGCGTCTGGAAACACCATATATTTT. The encoded protein is CASSLAVSASGNTIYF.

V usage is TRBV18 and J usage is TRBJ2-5; 7 bases map to TRBD1. The CDR3 runs 14 residues. V was clipped by 5 bases and J by 4 bases; unmatched bases: 7. Per the germline V gene, CDR1 is KGHSH and CDR2 is LQKENI. CDR3 nucleotides: TGTGCCAGCTCATCCGGACAGGACAGAGAGACCCAGTACTTC. This translates into CASSSGQDRETQYF.

This clone was found a few times. The rearrangement joins TRBV5-5 to TRBJ1-5, with 8 bases lining up with TRBD1. Germline loops: CDR1 SGHKS, CDR2 YYEKEE (reference sequence). The CDR3 spans 14 residues. Trimming took 3 bases from V and 7 from J; bases not matched to a gene: 6. CDR3 coding DNA: TGTGCCAGCAGCTCCTTACAGGGGGGCCAGCCCCAGCATTTT. The encoded protein is CASSSLQGGQPQHF.

The genes are TRBV5-1 and TRBJ2-7; 12 nucleotides line up with TRBD2. Germline V gene sequence: CDR1 SGHRS, CDR2 YFSETQ. The CDR3 loop spans 14 amino acids. The junction had 3 bases not matched to a gene; V was cut back by 2 bases and J by 6 bases. This CDR3 reads CASSLTSGRREQYF. The CDR3 region has the DNA TGCGCCAGCAGCTTAACTAGCGGGAGGCGCGAGCAGTACTTC.

J is TRBJ2-7 and V is TRBV11-3; tentative D call: TRBD2 (6 bases). V was trimmed by 3 bases and J by 0 bases, leaving 6 bases between them. This CDR3 has 13 amino acids. CDR1 is SGHNT, CDR2 YENEEA, per germline. The CDR3 coding sequence is TGTGCCAGCAGCTTCGGGGGCTCCTACGAGCAGTACTTC. Translation: CASSFGGSYEQYF.

V gene TRBV2 combines with J gene TRBJ1-2, with TRBD1 as a possible D gene (6 bases). Germline values: CDR1 SNHLY, CDR2 FYNNEI. V was shortened by 11 bases and J by 0 bases, with 13 bases between the two germline ends. This CDR3 comprises 13 residues. CDR3 DNA sequence: TGTGCCGCCCAGGGACAAACTAACTATGGCTACACCTTC. Translating it yields CAAQGQTNYGYTF. Based on the CDR3 plus reference TRBV2 and TRBJ1-2, the full variable domain is EPEVTQTPSHQVTQMGQEVILRCVPISNHLYFYWYRQILGQKVEFLVSFYNNEISEKSEIFDDQFSVERPDGSNFTLKIRSTKLEDSAMYFCAAQGQTNYGYTFGSGTRLTVV.

This clone was found a few times. This CDR3 reads CASRDRGDTEAFF. In DNA form, the CDR3 reads TGCGCCAGCAGGGACAGGGGGGACACTGAAGCTTTCTTT. The gene calls are TRBV10-2 and TRBJ1-1; 10 bases line up with TRBD1. This CDR3 spans 13 amino acids. Germline CDR1 and CDR2: WSHSY and SAAADI. V was pared by 6 bases and J by 3 bases, with 1 base of the junction left unmatched.

This sequence joins TRBV27 and TRBJ2-3; TRBD2 aligns across 8 bases. CDR3 size: 16 residues. V lost 6 bases, J lost 1 base, and 9 bases stayed unmatched. The germline gives CDR1 MNHEY, CDR2 SMNVEV (reference sequence). The CDR3 DNA follows: TGTGCCAGCAGCGCGTTAGCGGGACTTCGCACAGATACGCAGTATTTT. Its translation: CASSALAGLRTDTQYF.

This clone was found a few times. The CDR3 spells CASSPTGTTRRDEQFF. The CDR3 coding sequence is TGTGCCAGCAGCCCCACAGGGACGACCCGAAGGGATGAGCAGTTCTTC. This chain connects TRBV7-3 to TRBJ2-1, with a possible D match to TRBD1 (6 bases). The germline V and J ends were trimmed by 5 bases and 8 bases, with 22 bases remaining between them. The length of the CDR3 is 16 residues. The germline gives CDR1 SGHTA, CDR2 FQGTGA.

The chain is built from TRBV6-6 and TRBJ1-5; D might be TRBD1 (5 bases). CDR1 is MNHNY and CDR2 is SVGAGI in the germline V gene (reference sequence). The V and J ends lost 5 bases and 2 bases respectively, with 13 bases between them. The CDR3 spans 15 residues. CDR3 coding DNA: TGTGCCAGCAGTCCACGGGGGGATGGCAATCAGCCCCAGCATTTT. Its protein product is CASSPRGDGNQPQHF.

The chain uses TRBV9 and TRBJ2-3; TRBD2 is a possible D gene (5 bases). The CDR3 has 16 residues. Trimming left V 3 bases short and J 0 bases short, with 14 bases between. Germline loops: CDR1 SGDLS, CDR2 YYNGEE. CDR3 nucleotides: TGTGCCAGCAGCGCTCGGGGAGACTCTAGCACAGATACGCAGTATTTT. As protein: CASSARGDSSTDTQYF. Drawing the rest from reference TRBV9 and TRBJ2-3, the complete variable domain is DSGVTQTPKHLITATGQRVTLRCSPRSGDLSVYWYQQSLDQGLQFLIQYYNGEERAKGNILERFSAQQFPDLHSELNLSSLELGDSALYFCASSARGDSSTDTQYFGPGTRLTVL.

The rearrangement links TRBV5-1 to TRBJ1-1; 7 bases are shared with TRBD1. The J segment lost 0 bases and the V segment lost 4 bases, leaving 12 bases of the junction unmatched. The germline V gene has CDR1 SGHRS and CDR2 YFSETQ. The CDR3 is made up of 17 amino acids. CDR3 DNA: TGCGCCAGCAGCCCTCGGACAGGAATAATATTGAACACTGAAGCTTTCTTT. Residues: CASSPRTGIILNTEAFF.

This clone is classed as medium-sized. The rearrangement joins TRBV15 to TRBJ2-1; TRBD2 matches at 12 bases. Germline-derived CDR1 and CDR2 are LNHNV and YYDKDF (reference sequence). This CDR3 contains 15 residues. V was clipped by 4 bases and J by 7 bases; unmatched bases: 5. The chain's CDR3 is CATSKSSGGVNEQFF. As DNA, the CDR3 is TGTGCCACCAGCAAGTCTAGCGGGGGGGTAAATGAGCAGTTCTTC.

The chain is built from TRBV6-6 and TRBJ2-3, with 8 bases matching TRBD1. Germline V gene lookup returns CDR1 MNHNY and CDR2 SVGAGI (reference sequence). With 5 bases clipped from V and 0 bases from J, the junction kept 7 bases outside the gene matches. The CDR3 totals 16 residues. For the CDR3, the DNA is TGTGCCAGCAGTAACAAGGGACAGGCTAGCACAGATACGCAGTATTTT. As protein: CASSNKGQASTDTQYF.

This sequence joins TRBV11-2 and TRBJ1-1, with a tentative D call TRBD1 (5 bases). Germline CDR1 reads SGHAT; CDR2 reads FQNNGV. V gave up 3 bases and J gave up 5 bases, with 19 bases separating them. This CDR3 region has 16 residues. The DNA of the CDR3 is TGTGCCAGCAGCTTCAGTACCGGGGGAACGAGGACTGAAGCTTTCTTT. Amino acids: CASSFSTGGTRTEAFF.

V gene TRBV14 combines with J gene TRBJ2-3; TRBD2 might be the D (6 bases). CDR1 is SGHDN, CDR2 FVKESK, per germline. The V end lost 1 base, the J end lost 0 bases, and 11 bases lay between the germline ends. The CDR3 has 16 residues. CDR3 region: CASSQGRAASTDTQYF. Here the CDR3 DNA reads TGTGCCAGCAGCCAAGGGAGGGCAGCTAGCACAGATACGCAGTATTTT.

This chain joins TRBV7-6 and TRBJ2-3; D is perhaps TRBD2 (5 bases). V was pared by 1 base and J by 3 bases, with 11 bases between. The CDR3 covers 15 residues. Germline CDR1 SGHVS, CDR2 FNYEAQ. DNA of the CDR3: TGTGCCAGCAGCTTAGTGGGGAGACGGACAGATACGCAGTATTTT. It specifies CASSLVGRRTDTQYF.

The chain couples TRBV7-2 to TRBJ2-1, with D uncertain. Per germline, CDR1 SGHTA and CDR2 FQGNSA. This CDR3 has 12 amino acids. V lost 4 bases, J lost 4 bases, and 5 bases lay in between. CDR3 amino acids: CASSSPYNEQFF. The CDR3 nucleotides read TGTGCCAGCAGCTCCCCGTACAATGAGCAGTTCTTC. The variable domain in full, completed from reference TRBV7-2 and TRBJ2-1, reads GAGVSQSPSNKVTEKGKDVELRCDPISGHTALYWYRQSLGQGLEFLIYFQGNSAPDKSGLPSDRFSAERTGGSVSTLTIQRTQQEDSAVYLCASSSPYNEQFFGPGTRLTVL.

The chain joins TRBV19 to TRBJ2-1, with 14 bases that match TRBD2. Germline V gene data show CDR1 as LNHDA and CDR2 as SQIVND (reference sequence). The ends lost 5 bases at V and 0 bases at J; junction bases unmatched: 3. The CDR3 is 17 residues long. CDR3 amino acids: CASSPGTSGGSYNEQFF. In DNA, the CDR3 is TGTGCCAGTAGTCCTGGGACTAGCGGGGGCTCCTACAATGAGCAGTTCTTC.

The CDR3 DNA sequence: TGTGCCAGCGGGAGACTAACAACCTACGAGCAGTACTTC. It codes for CASGRLTTYEQYF. J is TRBJ2-7 and V is TRBV27; weak D call: TRBD2 (5 bases). CDR1 is MNHEY and CDR2 is SMNVEV in the germline V gene (reference sequence). The V end lost 8 bases, the J end lost 2 bases, and 13 bases lay between the germline ends. This CDR3 spans 13 amino acids.

This clone has just a few counts. The DNA of the CDR3 is TGTGCCAGCCACATCGGACAGGGAGAGAACAATGAGCAGTTCTTC. As protein: CASHIGQGENNEQFF. This chain joins TRBV6-5 and TRBJ2-1, with 8 bases aligning to TRBD1. With 8 bases clipped from V and 5 bases from J, the junction kept 11 bases outside the gene matches. The CDR3 is 15 residues long. CDR1 MNHEY and CDR2 SVGAGI come from the germline V gene.

This chain links TRBV29-1 with TRBJ2-7; 9 nucleotides line up with TRBD1. J was trimmed by 0 bases and V by 4 bases; bases with no gene match: 4. The CDR3 is 14 residues long. Germline-derived CDR1 and CDR2 are SQVTM and ANQGSEA. This CDR3 is CSVGTGEGSYEQYF. For the CDR3, the DNA is TGCAGCGTTGGGACAGGGGAGGGCTCCTACGAGCAGTACTTC.

This chain uses TRBV19 with TRBJ2-7; D perhaps matches TRBD2 (5 bases). CDR3 length: 14 amino acids. CDR1 and CDR2 (germline): LNHDA, SQIVND (reference sequence). The ends were cut back, 1 base at V and 2 bases at J, with 9 bases in the middle. The CDR3 loop reads CASSIAEGAYEQYF. CDR3 bases: TGTGCCAGTAGTATAGCTGAGGGAGCCTACGAGCAGTACTTC. Variable domain in full (rest from reference TRBV19 and TRBJ2-7): DGGITQSPKYLFRKEGQNVTLSCEQNLNHDAMYWYRQDPGQGLRLIYYSQIVNDFQKGDIAEGYSVSREKKESFPLTVTSAQKNPTAFYLCASSIAEGAYEQYFGPGTRLTVT.

V gene TRBV2 combines with J gene TRBJ2-4; TRBD1 matches at 7 bases. Trimming removed 6 bases from V and 12 bases from J; junction bases left unmatched: 14. CDR1 and CDR2 from the germline V gene are SNHLY and FYNNEI. The length of the CDR3 is 14 residues. CDR3 coding DNA: TGTGCCAGCAGCGACAGGTCGGGGACAGCGTATCAGTACTTC. Translated: CASSDRSGTAYQYF. Complete variable domain (other parts from reference TRBV2 and TRBJ2-4): EPEVTQTPSHQVTQMGQEVILRCVPISNHLYFYWYRQILGQKVEFLVSFYNNEISEKSEIFDDQFSVERPDGSNFTLKIRSTKLEDSAMYFCASSDRSGTAYQYFGAGTRLSVL.

V and J are TRBV5-4 and TRBJ2-1, with 13 positions matching TRBD2. CDR1 is SGHNT, CDR2 YYREEE, per germline (reference sequence). The V gene end was trimmed by 3 bases and the J gene end by 6 bases; junction bases not matched to a gene: 6. The CDR3 spans 16 residues. CDR3 loop: CASSSGTSGIPNEQFF. CDR3 nucleotides: TGTGCCAGCAGCTCCGGGACTAGCGGGATACCCAATGAGCAGTTCTTC.

Of note for this clone: This CDR3 is also generated by other DNA sequences in the sample. This sequence joins TRBV2 and TRBJ1-5; no definite D call. Per the germline V gene, CDR1 is SNHLY and CDR2 is FYNNEI. Trimming removed 6 bases from V and 4 bases from J, with 4 bases in between. This CDR3 has 11 residues. The CDR3, as DNA: TGTGCCAGCAGCCTAAATCAGCCCCAGCATTTT. This sequence encodes CASSLNQPQHF.

The rearrangement joins TRBV14 to TRBJ2-3, with D tentatively TRBD2 (5 bases). Trimming left V 1 base short and J 0 bases short, with 8 bases between. Germline-derived CDR1 and CDR2 are SGHDN and FVKESK. The CDR3 sequence is 15 residues long. CDR3 amino acids: CASSQGSGSTDTQYF. CDR3 DNA sequence: TGTGCCAGCAGCCAAGGGAGCGGTAGCACAGATACGCAGTATTTT.

The chain is built from TRBV4-2 and TRBJ1-3, with TRBD1 matching over 8 bases. The CDR3 covers 16 residues. The V gene end was trimmed by 1 base and the J gene end by 2 bases; junction bases not matched to a gene: 4. CDR1 LGHNA and CDR2 YNFKEQ come from the germline V gene. This CDR3 reads CASSQGLDRAGNTIYF. In DNA form, the CDR3 reads TGTGCCAGCAGCCAAGGTCTGGACAGGGCTGGAAACACCATATATTTT.

J is TRBJ2-2 and V is TRBV7-9; D is possibly TRBD1 (6 bases). Trimming removed 6 bases at V and 6 bases at J, with 14 bases between. Germline CDR1 SEHNR, CDR2 FQNEAQ (reference sequence). This CDR3 has 14 residues. The chain's CDR3 is CASRLDRGSGELFF. Written as DNA, the CDR3 is TGTGCCAGCAGACTGGACAGAGGATCCGGGGAGCTGTTTTTT.